This T cell receptor (beta chain) was captured in a study of PD-L1 blockade in urothelial cancer (dated by TCRdb to about 2017). Turning to the overall study: All patients started therapy around 2014 and received atezolizumab 1,200 mg intravenously every 3 weeks. Over 28 patients had pretreatment blood TCR-seq, about 25 had at least one posttreatment blood collection, and about 25 had tumor TCR-seq. An exploratory multi-omic analysis was conducted of the somatic, immune and clinical correlates of response to PD-L1 blockade with atezolizumab in urothelial cancer. Blood samples were analyzed at 3 weeks after treatment start (second dose) and at 6 weeks after treatment start. Blood samples gave median yields of about 140,000 T cells and over 80,000 unique TCRs, along with a median clonality of about 0.084. Pretreatment tumor samples, along with matched peripheral blood collected serially before and after atezolizumab treatment, underwent TCR sequencing. In the same patients, pretreatment tumors underwent whole exome sequencing and RNA sequencing in addition to TCR sequencing. Patients had an ECOG performance status of 0 or 1 and had received between 0 and 3 prior chemotherapy regimens. Durable clinical benefit was achieved by nine patients and was not achieved by 20 patients. Durable clinical benefit was defined as progression-free survival longer than 6 months, and TCR features were also tested against progression-free and overall survival. About nine tenths of the roughly 29 patients were identified as males with urothelial cancer of bladder origin, and a prior smoking history was reported by 18 of 29 patients.

Relative to germline, V is missing 0 bases and J is missing 5 bases, with 4 bases of the junction outside any gene match. Taken from cysteine to phenylalanine, the CDR3 has 16 residues. Kept here is only the CDR3 DNA, which spans 48 bases and is read in frame from base 1. The germline V gene (reference sequence) gives CDR1 as LNHNV and CDR2 as YYDKDF. The cohort included 29 patients with locally advanced or metastatic urothelial carcinoma who were treated at Memorial Sloan Kettering on a trial protocol. Peripheral blood mononuclear cells were collected from each patient pretreatment and during treatment, giving between 1 and 8 total time points per patient. The Qiagen DNeasy Blood extraction kit was used to purify genomic DNA from total PBMCs and tumor samples. PBMCs were collected pretreatment and during treatment, and were isolated and stored as previously described. Synthetic TCR analog templates were spiked into each PCR to estimate absolute template abundance from read counts. TCRbeta CDR3 regions were amplified from genomic DNA with bias-controlled V and J gene primers using the immunoSEQ assay. Sequencing of rearranged TCRbeta segments was done at approximately 20X coverage. Per the source publication's procedure: Clustering was used to correct sequencing errors, and CDR3s were annotated against IMGT to assign V, D and J genes. Downstream analyses used only productive TCRbeta rearrangements, leaving out any out-of-frame or stop-codon sequences. Clonality was calculated as one minus the Shannon entropy normalized by the log of the number of unique productive sequences. Clones differing between time points or between blood and tumor were identified using Fisher's exact test with Benjamini-Hochberg correction, with an adjusted p below 0.01 applied as the threshold. TCRdb obtained this table from immuneACCESS and retained in-frame rearrangements with V and J assigned. These tables miss some clones; where compared with another copy, unresolved V genes account for less than half of the shortfall, and the remainder is unexplained. That table gives V, J and clone size, and the DNA gave D and trimming. Present in this sample are about 42,000 clones, about 80% of which were seen just once. Approximately 2.7% of the sample goes to the ten largest clones.

Results and caveats for the whole study, not just this receptor: Improved progression-free and overall survival was associated with having pretreatment peripheral blood TCR clonality below the median. Because the sample size was small (n ≈ 27) and many of the analyses were exploratory, the results are meant to be hypothesis-generating. Among patients with durable benefit, tumor-associated TCR clones showed greater expansion in peripheral blood 3 weeks after treatment started (n ≈ 20, p = 0.022).

As regards this clone: Its antigen is unknown. Base qualities are not at hand, and no much larger clone is one base apart.

The TCR sequence derives from a man between 65 and 85 years old with urothelial cancer. The chain was built from TRBV15 and TRBJ1-6; the central 7 bases match TRBD1. Sequencing used PBMCs, obtained around atezolizumab (anti-PD-L1) treatment. The CDR3 loop reads CATSRETGYNNSPLHF. The nucleotides read TGTGCCACCAGCAGAGAGACAGGGTACAATAATTCACCCCTCCACTTT.